Listed here are 3 T cell receptor beta chains from one sample, sequenced in a study of T cells after yellow fever vaccination. TCRdb fed the 5' RACE reads into MiXCR, producing one record per CDR3 protein. The data show 200,000 to 300,000 distinct CDR3 sequences, with over 3% seen just once and around a fifth held by the top ten. The specimen comprised PBMCs, sampled 15 days after the yellow fever booster vaccination. The origin of the receptors is a man between 18 and 29 years old who received the YFV17D yellow fever vaccine.

This clonotype was seen repeatedly, ten times or more. This chain links TRBV6-6 with TRBJ1-5; D not resolved. V lost 7 bases and J lost 5, with 15 bases in between. The germline V gene has CDR1 MNHNY and CDR2 SVGAGI (reference sequence). CDR3 size: 14 residues. CDR3: CASTPRAGDQPQHF. The CDR3 DNA sequence: TGTGCCAGCACCCCGAGGGCAGGAGATCAGCCCCAGCATTTT.

This clonotype came up many times. The chain combines TRBV7-2 with TRBJ2-1; 12 bases match TRBD2. The length of the CDR3 is 15 residues. After removal of 5 bases from V and 5 bases from J, the junction contained 4 bases not matched to a gene. Looked up from germline, CDR1 is SGHTA and CDR2 is FQGNSA. The CDR3 sequence is CASSHGLAGNNEQFF. For the CDR3, the DNA is TGTGCCAGCAGCCACGGACTAGCGGGGAACAATGAGCAGTTCTTC. The entire variable domain, with the rest obtained from reference TRBV7-2 and TRBJ2-1, is as follows: GAGVSQSPSNKVTEKGKDVELRCDPISGHTALYWYRQSLGQGLEFLIYFQGNSAPDKSGLPSDRFSAERTGGSVSTLTIQRTQQEDSAVYLCASSHGLAGNNEQFFGPGTRLTVL.

At least ten counts were recorded for this clonotype. The rearrangement uses TRBV30 and TRBJ1-4, with D hard to call. Trimming took off 0 bases at V and 2 bases at J, with 4 bases between the two ends. CDR3 length equals 13 residues. The germline V gene encodes CDR1 GTSNPN and CDR2 SVGIG (reference sequence). CDR3 in amino acids: CAWSVGTNEKLFF. The CDR3 nucleotides are TGTGCCTGGAGTGTAGGGACTAATGAAAAACTGTTTTTT.